This TCR beta chain came from a study of Ad26.COV2.S vaccination and SARS-CoV-2 variants. Across the whole study: Intramuscular Ad26.COV2.S doses were given once or twice, 56 days apart. Study-level findings and limits: Researchers cautioned that TCR breadth and depth analyses may have underestimated total T cell responses. Vaccine recipients showed a spike-specific TCR breadth that was higher than in placebo recipients.

Here immunoSEQ multiplex PCR was the method, and the copy in TCRdb shows in-frame clones only, minus some. The table has around 340,000 clones, approximately 86% seen once. With regard to this clone: What it recognizes is unknown.

CDR1 LNHDA and CDR2 SQIVND come from the germline V gene (reference sequence). The ends lost 6 bases at V and 7 bases at J; junction bases unmatched: 12. CDR3 length: 15 amino acids. Treatment denoted: roughly 19 received Ad26.COV2.S at low or high dose, single or two shots; 5 received placebo; per-sample allocation not given. It was on day 63 after the first vaccine or placebo injection that samples were taken. In the vaccine, an Ad26 vector expressed the SARS-CoV-2 spike of the Wuhan strain. The receptor's source is a person aged 18-60 years who received the Ad26.COV2.S COVID-19 vaccine or a placebo. The sample here was peripheral blood, taken in a trial of Ad26.COV2.S vaccine versus placebo. The chain recombines TRBV19 with TRBJ1-5; TRBD1 agrees at 7 bases. CDR3 region: CASSRGIDRAQPQHF. CDR3 bases: TGTGCCAGTAGCCGCGGAATAGACAGGGCGCAGCCCCAGCATTTT.